The 19 T cell receptor beta chains below all came from one sample that was sequenced in a study of blood T cells in healthy people across ages. A J-beta primer mix and a sample-barcoded 5' primer were used in a second PCR of about 7 to 12 cycles. TCRdb re-analysed the 5' RACE reads in MiXCR, keeping a single row per CDR3 protein. Of some 780,000 distinct CDR3 sequences detected, more than 55% appear once; the ten largest clones hold more than 25%. Sequencing was performed on blood. These receptors were obtained from a man aged 35 to 55 in good health.

This clonotype was counted only a few times. The chain employs TRBV29-1 and TRBJ2-5, with a weak D call TRBD1 (5 bases). The assigned J gene may be wrong: the sequence end matches TRBJ2-7 better. The CDR3 has 13 amino acids. Germline loops: CDR1 SQVTM, CDR2 ANQGSEA. The chain's CDR3 is CSVEHQGWDEQYF. As DNA, the CDR3 is TGCAGCGTTGAGCATCAGGGTTGGGACGAGCAGTACTTC.

The V and J genes are TRBV7-2 and TRBJ2-7; D not certain. V lost 2 bases and J 5 bases, leaving 13 bases between the germline ends. The germline V gene encodes CDR1 SGHTA and CDR2 FQGNSA. This CDR3 is built from 14 residues. CDR3 nucleotide sequence: TGTGCCAGCAGCTTATTGGGAATGGGCGACGAGCAGTACTTC. It encodes CASSLLGMGDEQYF.

This clonotype came up once. The J gene is TRBJ1-2, the V gene TRBV28; D not resolved. CDR3 length equals 15 residues. V lost 3 bases and J 4 bases, leaving 15 bases between the germline ends. Germline V CDR1 and CDR2: MDHEN, SYDVKM. Written as DNA, the CDR3 is TGTGCCAGCAGTTTTTTGGCCAGAATGAGCTATGGCTACACCTTC. It encodes CASSFLARMSYGYTF.

The V and J genes are TRBV5-8 and TRBJ2-2; no definite D call. The CDR3 contains 15 residues. V was shortened by 4 bases and J by 1 base, with 11 bases between the two germline ends. CDR1 and CDR2 (germline): SGHTS, YDEGEE. The DNA of the CDR3 is TGTGCCAGCAGCCGGGCGGTACGGAACACCGGGGAGCTGTTTTTT. Encoded protein: CASSRAVRNTGELFF. The whole variable domain, filled in from reference TRBV5-8 and TRBJ2-2, reads EAGVTQSPTHLIKTRGQQATLRCSPISGHTSVYWYQQALGLGLQFLLWYDEGEERNRGNFPPRFSGRQFPNYSSELNVNALELEDSALYLCASSRAVRNTGELFFGEGSRLTVL.

Only one count was recorded for this clonotype. The chain recombines TRBV7-3 with TRBJ2-1, with D perhaps matching TRBD2 (5 bases). The CDR3 loop spans 15 amino acids. The germline CDR1 and CDR2 sequences are SGHTA and FQGTGA. V shed 3 bases and J shed 8 bases, with 17 bases lying between them. The CDR3 spells CASSFTSAKTHEQFF. The DNA for the CDR3 is TGTGCCAGCAGCTTCACTAGTGCCAAGACACATGAGCAGTTCTTC.

The J gene is TRBJ1-6, the V gene TRBV5-6; unclear D gene. The CDR3 is made up of 17 amino acids. V lost 4 bases and J lost 0, with 14 bases in between. From germline, CDR1 is SGHDT and CDR2 YYEEEE. The DNA for the CDR3 is TGTGCCAGCAGCCCCGGGCGGGCGGGCTCCTATAATTCACCCCTCCACTTT. Its protein product is CASSPGRAGSYNSPLHF.

V gene TRBV9 combines with J gene TRBJ1-2, with 9 bases fitting TRBD1. This CDR3 is built from 14 residues. V was clipped by 4 bases and J by 2 bases; unmatched bases: 3. Germline assignment: CDR1 SGDLS and CDR2 YYNGEE. The CDR3 DNA is TGTGCCAGCAGCACCGACAGGGGGAACTATGGCTACACCTTC. Amino acids: CASSTDRGNYGYTF.

This clonotype was recorded many times. The chain employs TRBV7-2 and TRBJ2-7; the D gene could be TRBD1 or TRBD2 (5 bases each). V was cut by 0 bases and J by 4 bases, with 13 bases left in between. This CDR3 comprises 15 residues. CDR1 and CDR2 (germline): SGHTA, FQGNSA. The CDR3 loop reads CASSLAGTGTYEQYF. The CDR3 region has the DNA TGTGCCAGCAGCTTAGCCGGGACCGGAACTTACGAGCAGTACTTC.

This chain connects TRBV6-1 to TRBJ2-1; TRBD2 aligns across 11 bases. Germline V gives CDR1 MNHNS, CDR2 SASEGT. CDR3 length: 14 residues. With V trimmed by 5 bases and J by 8 bases, 5 bases remained unmatched. The CDR3 region is CASSHSGGAHEQFF. DNA for the CDR3: TGTGCCAGCAGTCATAGCGGGGGGGCCCATGAGCAGTTCTTC.

In DNA form, the CDR3 reads TGTGCCAGCAGCTTAAGGCTTTCCACAGGGGCGGGGACTGAAGCTTTCTTT. It translates to CASSLRLSTGAGTEAFF. This sequence joins TRBV7-8 and TRBJ1-1, with TRBD1 identical over 7 bases. J gave up 5 bases and V 2 bases, and 14 bases lay outside the gene matches. Germline values: CDR1 SGHVS, CDR2 FQNEAQ. This CDR3 has 17 amino acids.

The chain carries TRBV12-3 or TRBV12-4 and TRBJ2-5; 11 bases are shared with TRBD1. Germline trimming cut 6 bases from V and 11 bases from J; bases unmatched to any gene: 14. This CDR3 spans 15 amino acids. CDR3 amino acids: CASSLRDRGMFEQYF. The DNA for the CDR3 is TGTGCCAGCAGCCTCCGGGACAGGGGGATGTTTGAGCAGTACTTC.

In this sample, this clonotype turned up once. The chain uses TRBV14 and TRBJ2-1; TRBD1 aligns across 7 bases. This CDR3 is 13 amino acids long. Germline V gene data show CDR1 as SGHDN and CDR2 as FVKESK. With V trimmed by 8 bases and J by 5 bases, 6 bases remained unmatched. The CDR3, as DNA: TGTGCCAGCGGGACAGTGTCCAACAATGAGCAGTTCTTC. This translates into CASGTVSNNEQFF.

The rearrangement uses TRBV10-3 and TRBJ2-7, with 9 bases identical to TRBD2. The J call may be mistaken, given a closer DNA end match to TRBJ2-5. The CDR3 contains 17 residues. The germline CDR1 and CDR2 sequences are ENHRY and SYGVKD. CDR3 in DNA: TGTGCCATCAGCGATCCCTCACTTAGCGGGGGAAGAGAGACCCAGTACTTC. It codes for CAISDPSLSGGRETQYF.

This chain uses TRBV6-6 with TRBJ2-5; D may match TRBD1 or TRBD2 (6 bases each). V lost 2 bases to trimming and J lost 5 bases, with 15 bases between them. CDR3 length equals 15 residues. Germline CDR1 reads MNHNY; CDR2 reads SVGAGI (reference sequence). The CDR3 DNA follows: TGTGCCAGCAGTTACGGGGGTCAAGGGGGGGAGACCCAGTACTTC. It is translated as CASSYGGQGGETQYF.

The chain carries TRBV29-1 and TRBJ1-1; D is ambiguous. The CDR3 extends over 13 amino acids. In germline, CDR1 is SQVTM, CDR2 ANQGSEA. V was clipped by 7 bases and J by 4 bases, with 16 bases between them. DNA for the CDR3: TGCAGCGCCACGGAGGGAGGTAGCACTGAAGCTTTCTTT. This translates into CSATEGGSTEAFF.

This clonotype has a handful of counts. This chain links TRBV11-2 with TRBJ2-1, with 8 bases identical to TRBD2. The CDR3 is 18 amino acids. Per germline, CDR1 SGHAT and CDR2 FQNNGV. J lost 3 bases, V lost 0 bases, and 10 bases had no gene match. Written as DNA, the CDR3 is TGTGCCAGCAGCTTAGAAACGGGAGGGCCTTCTTTCTACAATGAGCAGTTCTTC. Translation: CASSLETGGPSFYNEQFF.

This clonotype has a handful of counts. V usage is TRBV12-3 or TRBV12-4 and J usage is TRBJ1-1; D gene unclear. This CDR3 has 11 residues. The ends were cut back, 3 bases at V and 8 bases at J, with 7 bases in the middle. CDR3 coding DNA: TGTGCCAGCAGTTTCGGGAGAGAAGCTTTCTTT. Protein product: CASSFGREAFF.

The V gene is TRBV4-3, the J gene TRBJ1-3; D not certain. V was clipped by 1 base and J by 4 bases, with 14 bases between them. Germline V gene lookup returns CDR1 LGHNA and CDR2 YSLEER. The CDR3 is made up of 16 amino acids. Written as DNA, the CDR3 is TGCGCCAGCAGCCAAGTTGCCTCCACCATGGGAAACACCATATATTTT. Protein: CASSQVASTMGNTIYF.

The chain joins TRBV11-2 to TRBJ2-1; 7 bases are a match to TRBD1. V shed 1 base, J shed 9 bases, and the junction held 12 bases outside the gene matches. Germline loops: CDR1 SGHAT, CDR2 FQNNGV. CDR3 length: 16 amino acids. CDR3 DNA sequence: TGTGCCAGCAGCTTAGGGCGACAGGGCAGGCTGAGTGAGCAGTTCTTC. This codes for CASSLGRQGRLSEQFF.